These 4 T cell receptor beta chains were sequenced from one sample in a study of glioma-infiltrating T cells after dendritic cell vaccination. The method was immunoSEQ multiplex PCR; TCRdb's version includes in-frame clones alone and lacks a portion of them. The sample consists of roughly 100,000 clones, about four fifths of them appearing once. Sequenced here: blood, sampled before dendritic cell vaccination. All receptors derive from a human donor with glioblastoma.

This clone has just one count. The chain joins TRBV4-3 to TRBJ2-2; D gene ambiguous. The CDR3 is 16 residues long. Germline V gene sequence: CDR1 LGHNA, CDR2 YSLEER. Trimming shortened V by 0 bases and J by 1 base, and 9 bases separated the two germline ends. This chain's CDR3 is CASSQDFYRNTGELFF. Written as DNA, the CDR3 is TGCGCCAGCAGCCAAGATTTTTACAGGAACACCGGGGAGCTGTTTTTT.

CDR3 in amino acids: CASSPRTSGSYEQYF. Here the CDR3 DNA reads TGTGCCAGCTCACCACGAACTAGCGGGTCCTACGAGCAGTACTTC. The rearrangement links TRBV18 to TRBJ2-7; TRBD2 agrees at 9 bases. Germline-derived CDR1 and CDR2 are KGHSH and LQKENI. Trimming cost V 1 base and J 1 base; bases outside gene matches: 2. This CDR3 spans 15 amino acids.

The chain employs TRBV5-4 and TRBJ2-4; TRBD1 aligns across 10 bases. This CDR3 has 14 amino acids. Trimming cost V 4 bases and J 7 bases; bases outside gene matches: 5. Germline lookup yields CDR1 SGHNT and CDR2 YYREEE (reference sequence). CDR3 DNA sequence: TGTGCCAGCAGCCAAAGACAGGGGGCGAACATTCAGTACTTC. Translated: CASSQRQGANIQYF.

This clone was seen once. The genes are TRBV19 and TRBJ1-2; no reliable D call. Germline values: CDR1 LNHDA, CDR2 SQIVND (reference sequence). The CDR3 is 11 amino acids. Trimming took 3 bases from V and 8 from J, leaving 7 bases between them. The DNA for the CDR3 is TGTGCCAGTAGTATCTCAGGCGGCTACACCTTC. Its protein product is CASSISGGYTF.